This T cell receptor (beta chain) was sequenced in a study of healthy donors' naive CD4 and CD8 T cells (dated by TCRdb to 2013 to 2016). Background for the entire study: Donor selection covered three age groups (20-25, 40-50 and 60-70 years) with a handful of people in each, and the resulting cohort had a mean age of almost 45 and was half female. For TCR alpha, a new primer set covering all functional IMGT alpha gene variants was designed, and the rest of the protocol matched the beta-chain workflow. Peripheral blood mononuclear cells were collected from some 20 healthy, unrelated individuals. To examine how TCR variation is linked to lineage commitment, the study sequenced rearranged TCR alpha and beta chains from naive CD4+ and CD8+ T cells. Donors were HLA-typed by sequencing at HLA-A, -B, -C, -DRB1, -DQB1 and -DPB1 using the SBTexcellerator protocol, an ABI3130xl analyzer and SBTengine software. General study outcomes and caveats: In both chains, CD4+ lineage was associated with a positively charged CDR3, and CD8+ lineage was associated with a negatively charged CDR3. Possible repertoire bias arising from homeostatic proliferation of naive T cells was not directly addressed. V genes, J genes and CDR3 charge together appeared to explain about 13% of CD4/CD8 propensity variance, in a largely additive manner. Most V and J gene segments were reportedly biased between naive CD4+ and CD8+ cells, consistently across donors and independent of HLA genotype. Because alpha and beta chains were sequenced in bulk and could not be paired, combined chain effects were not evaluated.

The CDR3 goes from the cysteine to the phenylalanine over 15 residues. CDR3 DNA is the only sequence kept; it has 45 bases, read in frame from the first base. Cut back by 5 bases and 7 bases, the V and J ends lie 18 bases apart. The germline V gene specifies ENHRY as CDR1 and SYGVKD as CDR2. Cells with a CD4+CD8-CD45RO-CD45RA+ profile were isolated by FACS and defined as naive CD4+ T cells, and those with a CD8+CD4-CD45RA+CD27bright profile were defined as naive CD8+ T cells. Sorting used antibodies against CD4 (RPA-T4), CD8 (SK1), CD27 (O323), CD45RA (HI100) and CD45RO (UCHL1). Instrument on record: 454 GS FLX Titanium. A previously published linear amplification protocol was used to build the TCR libraries, starting from around 550 ng of total RNA. Sequencing was performed on the Roche/454 Genome Sequencer with Titanium chemistry. Per the original workflow: A total of approximately 78,000 rearranged TCR alpha transcripts were sequenced from about 5 of the healthy donors. Duplicate transcripts were removed, and unique TCR clonotypes were defined by the CDR3 junction according to IMGT nomenclature. Logistic regression in R 2.13.0 modeled CD4 versus CD8 status as a function of V and J genes, with adjustment for donor effects and Bonferroni correction for multiple testing. TCRdb trimmed the raw reads at Q25, called clones with MiXCR and kept productive beta chains. Rows matching on CDR3 protein sequence are summarized as one entry with the most common DNA and genes. In this record, the V and J calls reflect TCRdb's handling and not the investigators' own analysis. The sample table records some 190,000 distinct CDR3 sequences; 74% of these occur just once. 2.3% of the sample is taken by the ten largest.

The sample holds a few counts of this clonotype. What this receptor recognizes is not known. Per-base qualities were not stored, and no clone one base away is much larger. In this chain, TRBV10-3 is recombined with TRBJ2-1; the D gene cannot be resolved beyond TRBD1 or TRBD2, each matching 5 bases. What was sequenced was naive CD4+ and CD8+ T cells sorted from blood, pooled from several donors. The intended sense of this specimen's cell subset or site label: FACS-sorted naive CD4+ (CD45RO-CD45RA+) and naive CD8+ (CD45RA+CD27bright) T cells. This TCR was sampled from a pool of human donors in good health; the sample pools cells from several healthy donors. The DNA reads as follows: TGTGCCATCAGTAAGGGCCTTGGGGGACCAAATGAGCAGTTCTTC. This yields the protein CAISKGLGGPNEQFF.